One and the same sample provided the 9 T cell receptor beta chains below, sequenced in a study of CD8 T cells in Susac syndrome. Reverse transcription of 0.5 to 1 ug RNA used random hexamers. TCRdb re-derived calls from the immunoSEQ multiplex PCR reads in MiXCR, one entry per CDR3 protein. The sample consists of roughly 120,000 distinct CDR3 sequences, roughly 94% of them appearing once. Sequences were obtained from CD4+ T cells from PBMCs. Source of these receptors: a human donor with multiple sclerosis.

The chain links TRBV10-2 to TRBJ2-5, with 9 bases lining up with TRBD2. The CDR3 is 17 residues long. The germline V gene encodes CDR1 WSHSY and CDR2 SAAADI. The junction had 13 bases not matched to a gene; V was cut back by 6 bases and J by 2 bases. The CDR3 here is CASRGWAGLAGQETQYF. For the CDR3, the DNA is TGCGCCAGCAGGGGATGGGCGGGGCTAGCGGGGCAAGAGACCCAGTACTTC.

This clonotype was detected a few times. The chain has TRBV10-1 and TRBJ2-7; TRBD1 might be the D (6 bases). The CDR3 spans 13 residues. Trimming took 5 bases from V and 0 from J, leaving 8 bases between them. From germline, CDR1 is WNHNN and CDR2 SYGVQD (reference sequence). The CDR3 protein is CASSRQDSYEQYF. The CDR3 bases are TGCGCCAGCAGTCGACAGGACTCCTACGAGCAGTACTTC.

For the CDR3, the DNA is TGTGCCAGCAGCTTGGCCGAGAGGGATTGGGAGACCCAGTACTTC. This sequence encodes CASSLAERDWETQYF. This chain uses TRBV5-4 with TRBJ2-5; D possibly corresponds to TRBD2 (5 bases). The CDR3 length is 15 residues. CDR1 and CDR2 (germline): SGHNT, YYREEE (reference sequence). The V gene lost 0 bases and the J gene lost 5 bases, with 14 bases spanning the gap.

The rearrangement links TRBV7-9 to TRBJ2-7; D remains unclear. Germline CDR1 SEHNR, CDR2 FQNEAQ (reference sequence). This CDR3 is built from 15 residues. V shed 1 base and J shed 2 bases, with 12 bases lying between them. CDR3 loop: CASSLEGSPAYEQYF. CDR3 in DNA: TGTGCCAGCAGCTTAGAGGGCAGCCCTGCCTACGAGCAGTACTTC.

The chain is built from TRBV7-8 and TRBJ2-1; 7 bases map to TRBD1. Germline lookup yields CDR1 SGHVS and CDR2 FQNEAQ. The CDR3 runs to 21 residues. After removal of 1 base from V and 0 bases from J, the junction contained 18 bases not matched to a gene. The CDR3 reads CASSLEYRDRVGTGSYNEQFF. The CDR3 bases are TGTGCCAGCAGCTTAGAGTATCGGGACAGAGTTGGGACCGGCTCCTACAATGAGCAGTTCTTC.

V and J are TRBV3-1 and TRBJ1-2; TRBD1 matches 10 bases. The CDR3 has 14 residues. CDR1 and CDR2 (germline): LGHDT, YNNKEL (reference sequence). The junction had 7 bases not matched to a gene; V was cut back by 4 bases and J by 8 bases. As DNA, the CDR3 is TGTGCCAGCAGCCCGGGACAGGGGAGCGGAGGCTACACCTTC. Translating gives CASSPGQGSGGYTF.

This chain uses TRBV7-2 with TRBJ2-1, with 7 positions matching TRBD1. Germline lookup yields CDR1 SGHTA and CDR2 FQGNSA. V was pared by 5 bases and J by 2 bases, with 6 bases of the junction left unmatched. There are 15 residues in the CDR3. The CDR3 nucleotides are TGTGCCAGCAGCACCCGGGACAGCCCCTACAATGAGCAGTTCTTC. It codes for CASSTRDSPYNEQFF. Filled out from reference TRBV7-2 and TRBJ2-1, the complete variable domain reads GAGVSQSPSNKVTEKGKDVELRCDPISGHTALYWYRQSLGQGLEFLIYFQGNSAPDKSGLPSDRFSAERTGGSVSTLTIQRTQQEDSAVYLCASSTRDSPYNEQFFGPGTRLTVL.

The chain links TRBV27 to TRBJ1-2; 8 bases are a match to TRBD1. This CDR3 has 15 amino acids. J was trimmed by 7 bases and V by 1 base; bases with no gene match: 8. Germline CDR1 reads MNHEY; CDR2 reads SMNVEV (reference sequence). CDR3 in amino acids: CASSLYPGGAGGYTF. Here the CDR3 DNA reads TGTGCCAGCAGTTTATATCCAGGGGGCGCGGGTGGCTACACCTTC.

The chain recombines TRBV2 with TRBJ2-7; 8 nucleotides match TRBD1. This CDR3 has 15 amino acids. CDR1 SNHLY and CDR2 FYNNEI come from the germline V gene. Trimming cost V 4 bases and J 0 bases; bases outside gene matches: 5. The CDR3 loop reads CASSGGQESSYEQYF. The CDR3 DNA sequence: TGTGCCAGCAGTGGGGGACAGGAGAGCTCCTACGAGCAGTACTTC. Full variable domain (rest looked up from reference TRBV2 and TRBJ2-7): EPEVTQTPSHQVTQMGQEVILRCVPISNHLYFYWYRQILGQKVEFLVSFYNNEISEKSEIFDDQFSVERPDGSNFTLKIRSTKLEDSAMYFCASSGGQESSYEQYFGPGTRLTVT.